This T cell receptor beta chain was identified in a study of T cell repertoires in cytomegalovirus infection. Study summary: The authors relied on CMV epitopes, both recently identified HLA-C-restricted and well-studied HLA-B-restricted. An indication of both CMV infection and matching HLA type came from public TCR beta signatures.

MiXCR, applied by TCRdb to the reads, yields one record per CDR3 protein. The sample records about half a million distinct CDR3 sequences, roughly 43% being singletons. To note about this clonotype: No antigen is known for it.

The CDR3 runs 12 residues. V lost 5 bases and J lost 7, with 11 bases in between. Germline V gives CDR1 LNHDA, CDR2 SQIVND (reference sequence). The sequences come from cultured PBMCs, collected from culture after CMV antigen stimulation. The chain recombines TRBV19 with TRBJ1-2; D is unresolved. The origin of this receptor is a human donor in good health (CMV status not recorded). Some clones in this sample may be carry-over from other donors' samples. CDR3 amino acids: CASSPSKGGYTF. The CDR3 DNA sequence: TGTGCCAGTAGTCCATCCAAGGGTGGCTACACCTTC. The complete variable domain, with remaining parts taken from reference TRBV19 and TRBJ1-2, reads DGGITQSPKYLFRKEGQNVTLSCEQNLNHDAMYWYRQDPGQGLRLIYYSQIVNDFQKGDIAEGYSVSREKKESFPLTVTSAQKNPTAFYLCASSPSKGGYTFGSGTRLTVV.